This TCR beta chain was recorded in a study of T-cell reconstitution after alpha-beta-depleted transplantation in children. As to this clonotype: A junction end diverges from the germline sequence, so it may reflect a read error.

Unique molecular identifiers tagged the TCRbeta library. MiXCR, applied by TCRdb to the PCR reads, yields one record per CDR3 protein. The sample includes some 550,000 distinct CDR3 sequences, approximately 22% seen only once; the top ten take around 14%. Looked up from germline, CDR1 is SGHRS and CDR2 is YFSETQ. This CDR3 is built from 14 residues. The V gene is TRBV5-1, the J gene TRBJ2-3, with a weak D call TRBD1 (6 bases). The sample was PBMCs, mostly from graft donor cells, taken 360 days after TCRalphabeta/CD19-depleted stem cell transplant. The TCR comes from a boy younger than two who had a stem cell transplant for acute myeloid leukemia, so the T cells may come from the graft donor. CDR3 protein: CASSHGQLTDTQFF. The CDR3 DNA sequence: TGCGCCAGCAGCCACGGACAGCTCACAGATACGCAGTTTTTT. Full variable domain (missing parts from reference TRBV5-1 and TRBJ2-3): KAGVTQTPRYLIKTRGQQVTLSCSPISGHRSVSWYQQTPGQGLQFLFEYFSETQRNKGNFPGRFSGRQFSNSRSEMNVSTLELGDSALYLCASSHGQLTDTQFFGPGTRLTVL.